The clone carrying this TCR beta chain was observed a few times. The antigen is unknown. This sample stems from a study of cytomegalovirus exposure and HLA in healthy donors. On the study more broadly: Unique TCRs from HLA-typed donors, about 85 million of them, were held in an early data release.

Overall study findings and caveats: Analyses of presence/absence relied on an assumption of roughly uniform sequencing depth across donors. Among TCR beta chains, those listed as cytomegalovirus-associated numbered about 160.

The CDR3 is 12 residues long. Trimming shortened V by 2 bases and J by 4 bases, and 3 bases separated the two germline ends. Germline-derived CDR1 and CDR2 are LNHNV and YYDKDF (reference sequence). Both 60 Vbeta primers and 13 Jbeta primers went into the PCR. Only in-frame clones appear in the TCRdb table, and some are missing; sequencing was by immunoSEQ multiplex PCR. Of 100,000 or so clones listed, about three quarters are singletons. The chain is built from TRBV15 and TRBJ1-5; D is unclear. The sequenced sample was PBMCs. The receptor comes from a middle-aged woman in good health and CMV-seropositive. The CDR3: CATSRLNQPQHF. Here the CDR3 DNA reads TGTGCCACCAGCAGATTAAATCAGCCCCAGCATTTT.